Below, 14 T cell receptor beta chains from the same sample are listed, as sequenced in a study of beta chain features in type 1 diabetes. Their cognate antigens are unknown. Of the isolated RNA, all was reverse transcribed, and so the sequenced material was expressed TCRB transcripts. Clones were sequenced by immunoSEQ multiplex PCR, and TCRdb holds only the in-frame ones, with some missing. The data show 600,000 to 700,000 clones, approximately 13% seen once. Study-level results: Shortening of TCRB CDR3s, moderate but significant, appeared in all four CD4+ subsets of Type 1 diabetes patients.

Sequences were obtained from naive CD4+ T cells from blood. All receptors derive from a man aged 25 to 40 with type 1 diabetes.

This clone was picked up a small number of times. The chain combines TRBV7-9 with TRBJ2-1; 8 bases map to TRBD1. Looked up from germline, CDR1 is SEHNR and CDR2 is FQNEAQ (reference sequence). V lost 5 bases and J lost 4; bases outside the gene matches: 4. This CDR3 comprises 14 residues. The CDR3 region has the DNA TGTGCCAGCAGCATAAGACAGGGGTACAATGAGCAGTTCTTC. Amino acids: CASSIRQGYNEQFF.

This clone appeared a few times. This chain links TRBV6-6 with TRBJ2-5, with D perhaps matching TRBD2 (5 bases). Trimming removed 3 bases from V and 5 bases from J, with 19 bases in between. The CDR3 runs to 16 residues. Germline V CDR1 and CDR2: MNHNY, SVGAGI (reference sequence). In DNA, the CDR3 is TGTGCCAGCAGTTATGATCAGGACTTGGGAGCCGAGACCCAGTACTTC. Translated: CASSYDQDLGAETQYF.

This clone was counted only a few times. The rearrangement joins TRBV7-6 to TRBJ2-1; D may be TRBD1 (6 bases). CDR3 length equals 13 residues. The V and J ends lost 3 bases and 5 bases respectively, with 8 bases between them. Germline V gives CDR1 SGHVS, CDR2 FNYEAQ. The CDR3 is CASSLAGDNEQFF. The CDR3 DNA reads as TGTGCCAGCAGCTTGGCAGGGGACAATGAGCAGTTCTTC.

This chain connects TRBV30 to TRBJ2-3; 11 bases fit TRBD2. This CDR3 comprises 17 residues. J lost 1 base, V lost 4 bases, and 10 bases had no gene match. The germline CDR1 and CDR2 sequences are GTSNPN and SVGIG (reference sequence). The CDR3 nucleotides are TGTGCCTGGATCGGCCTAGCGGGGGGTAAACGCACAGATACGCAGTATTTT. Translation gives CAWIGLAGGKRTDTQYF.

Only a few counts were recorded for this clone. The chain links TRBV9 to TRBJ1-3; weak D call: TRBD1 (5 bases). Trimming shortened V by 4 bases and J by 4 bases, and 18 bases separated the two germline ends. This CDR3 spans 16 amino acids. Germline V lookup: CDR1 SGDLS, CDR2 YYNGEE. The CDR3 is CASSSQLGQGGNTIYF. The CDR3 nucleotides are TGTGCCAGCAGCTCTCAATTGGGGCAGGGAGGAAACACCATATATTTT.

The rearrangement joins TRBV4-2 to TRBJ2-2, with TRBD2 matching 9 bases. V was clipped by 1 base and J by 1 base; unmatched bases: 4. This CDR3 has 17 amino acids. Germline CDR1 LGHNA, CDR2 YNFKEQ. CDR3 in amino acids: CASSQVTLAGNTGELFF. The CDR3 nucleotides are TGTGCCAGCAGCCAAGTAACACTAGCGGGGAACACCGGGGAGCTGTTTTTT.

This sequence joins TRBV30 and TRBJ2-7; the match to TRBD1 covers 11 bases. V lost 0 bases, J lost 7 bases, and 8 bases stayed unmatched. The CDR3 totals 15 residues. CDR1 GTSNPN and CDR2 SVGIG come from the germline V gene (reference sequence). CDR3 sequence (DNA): TGTGCCTGGAGTGTTATAACCGGGACAGGGGGAGAGCAGTACTTC. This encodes CAWSVITGTGGEQYF.

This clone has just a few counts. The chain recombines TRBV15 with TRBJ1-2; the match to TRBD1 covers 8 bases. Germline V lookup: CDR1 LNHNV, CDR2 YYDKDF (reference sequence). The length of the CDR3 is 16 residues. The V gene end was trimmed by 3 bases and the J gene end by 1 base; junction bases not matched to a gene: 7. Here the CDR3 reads CATSRTPGQDNYGYTF. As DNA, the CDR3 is TGTGCCACCAGCAGGACCCCGGGACAGGATAACTATGGCTACACCTTC.

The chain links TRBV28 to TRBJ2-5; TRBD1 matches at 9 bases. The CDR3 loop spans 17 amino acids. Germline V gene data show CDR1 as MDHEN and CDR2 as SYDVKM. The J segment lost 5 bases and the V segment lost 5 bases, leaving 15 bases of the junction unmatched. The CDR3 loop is CASSITPNRGLGETQYF. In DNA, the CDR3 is TGTGCCAGCAGTATTACCCCTAACAGGGGGCTGGGCGAGACCCAGTACTTC.

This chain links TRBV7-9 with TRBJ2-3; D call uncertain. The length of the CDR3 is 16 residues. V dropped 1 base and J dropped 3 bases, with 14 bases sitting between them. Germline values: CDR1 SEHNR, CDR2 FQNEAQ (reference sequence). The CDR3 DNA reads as TGTGCCAGCAGCTTAGATCGGTCCCGTATTACAGATACGCAGTATTTT. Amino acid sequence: CASSLDRSRITDTQYF.

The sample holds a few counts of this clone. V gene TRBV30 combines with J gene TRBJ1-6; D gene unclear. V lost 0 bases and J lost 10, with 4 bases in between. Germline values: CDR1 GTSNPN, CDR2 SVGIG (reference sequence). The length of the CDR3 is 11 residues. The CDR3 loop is CAWSVTSPLHF. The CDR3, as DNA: TGTGCCTGGAGTGTAACATCACCCCTCCACTTT.

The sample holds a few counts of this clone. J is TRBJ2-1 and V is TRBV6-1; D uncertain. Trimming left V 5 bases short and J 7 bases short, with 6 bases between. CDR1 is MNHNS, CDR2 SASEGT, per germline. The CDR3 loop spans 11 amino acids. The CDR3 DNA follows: TGTGCCAGCAGTTATTGGAATGAGCAGTTCTTC. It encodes CASSYWNEQFF.

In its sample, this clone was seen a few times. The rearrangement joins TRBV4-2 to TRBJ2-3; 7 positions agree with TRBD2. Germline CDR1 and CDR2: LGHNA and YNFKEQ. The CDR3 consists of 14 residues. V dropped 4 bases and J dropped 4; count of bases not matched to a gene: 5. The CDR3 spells CASSLGSGADTQYF. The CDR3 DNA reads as TGTGCCAGCAGCCTGGGGAGCGGGGCAGATACGCAGTATTTT.

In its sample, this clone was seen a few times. The CDR3 sequence is CASSLDRRNEKLFF. The CDR3 DNA reads as TGTGCCAGCAGCTTAGACAGGCGTAATGAAAAACTGTTTTTT. The V and J genes are TRBV7-9 and TRBJ1-4, with D possibly being TRBD1 (5 bases). Germline V gives CDR1 SEHNR, CDR2 FQNEAQ (reference sequence). Trimming took off 1 base at V and 4 bases at J, with 7 bases between the two ends. This CDR3 region has 14 residues.